The rows below give T cell receptor beta chains drawn from one sample of a study of blood T cell repertoires in COVID-19. Profiled with immunoSEQ multiplex PCR; TCRdb holds only in-frame clones, not every one. The profile shows 180,000 or so clones, around 81% of them singletons. Sequencing used peripheral blood. The receptor set was obtained from a woman aged 40 to 50 with COVID-19, enrolled during active disease. CDR3s include the opening cysteine and the closing phenylalanine or tryptophan.

V: TRBV10-3
CDR3: CAITRTSGAGYTF

V: TRBV14
CDR3: CASSRSGGTEAFF

V: TRBV7-6
CDR3: CASSQDRANSPLHF

V: TRBV6-2/TRBV6-3
CDR3: CASSPTGGRGQPQHF

V: TRBV5-6
CDR3: CASSPHMASGNTIYF

V: TRBV5-1
CDR3: CASSPLLSGAGELFF

V: TRBV3-1/TRBV3-2
CDR3: CASSQGAGVGANVLTF

V: TRBV6-5
CDR3: CASRTGGGYGYTF

V: TRBV11-1
CDR3: CASSDRDIRNEQFF

V: TRBV28
CDR3: CASRTGVNTIYF

V: TRBV29-1
CDR3: CSVEADTPNQPQHF

V: TRBV7-8
CDR3: CASSRAGRIDEQFF

V: TRBV7-2
CDR3: CASSTTPAGFYGYTF

V: TRBV27
CDR3: CASSLTYGTGFNYGYTF

V: TRBV30
CDR3: CAWGKARHGEQFF

V: TRBV28
CDR3: CASSPRDKYTGELFF

V: TRBV4-1
CDR3: CASRPGTSPGDEQFF

V: TRBV5-1
CDR3: CASRQGFVKGPYEQYF

V: TRBV13
CDR3: CASSLVDRGQHEQYF

V: TRBV30
CDR3: CAWSVTRKETQYF

V: TRBV5-4
CDR3: CASSTLPLRQETQYF

V: TRBV7-9
CDR3: CASSSNSLYGYTF

V: TRBV29-1
CDR3: CSVAQGGEQFF

V: TRBV10-1
CDR3: CASSDSSPPDTQYF

V: TRBV30
CDR3: CAWSQGGQPQHF